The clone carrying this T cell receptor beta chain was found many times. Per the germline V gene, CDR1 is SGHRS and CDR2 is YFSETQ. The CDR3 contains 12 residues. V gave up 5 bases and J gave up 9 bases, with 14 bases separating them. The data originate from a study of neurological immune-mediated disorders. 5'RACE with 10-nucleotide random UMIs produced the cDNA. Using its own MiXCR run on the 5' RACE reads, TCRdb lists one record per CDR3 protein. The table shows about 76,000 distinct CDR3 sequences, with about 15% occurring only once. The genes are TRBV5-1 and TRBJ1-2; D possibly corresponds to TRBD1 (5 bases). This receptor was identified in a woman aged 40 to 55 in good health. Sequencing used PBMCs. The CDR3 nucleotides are TGCGCCAGCAGACCCGGGGAGGGGCGCTACACCTTC. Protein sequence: CASRPGEGRYTF.